The rows below give T cell receptor beta chains drawn from one sample of a study of cytotoxic CD8 clonotypes in ibrutinib-treated CLL. The table came from immunoSEQ multiplex PCR; TCRdb's copy has only in-frame clones and leaves some out. Here the sample spans almost 250,000 clones, about three quarters being singletons. Sequenced here: PBMCs, sampled after 24 months of ibrutinib treatment. These receptors were taken from a human donor with chronic lymphocytic leukemia. Each CDR3 is given with its conserved first and last residue. The D gene is left open where the match is weak. Expanded clones get a size class; other rows say once, few or many, or leave the size out.

j_call	clone_size	v_call	d_call	cdr3_aa	cdr3_nt
TRBJ2-7	NA	TRBV21-1	NA	CASSKLQGPYEQYF	TGTGCCAGCAGCAAATTACAGGGGCCCTACGAGCAGTACTTC
TRBJ1-4	NA	TRBV7-9	NA	CASSPRARVGEKLFF	TGTGCCAGCAGCCCACGGGCGAGGGTGGGCGAAAAACTGTTTTTT
TRBJ2-3	NA	TRBV15	TRBD1	CATSRDRTQGFKTDTQYF	TGTGCCACCAGCAGAGATAGGACACAGGGGTTTAAGACAGATACGCAGTATTTT
TRBJ2-2	NA	TRBV11-2	TRBD2	CASSPTSGANTGELFF	TGTGCCAGCAGCCCTACTAGCGGGGCGAACACCGGGGAGCTGTTTTTT
TRBJ2-1	NA	TRBV27	TRBD2	CATSWTSGYNEQFF	TGTGCCACCTCATGGACTAGCGGGTACAATGAGCAGTTCTTC
TRBJ2-7	NA	TRBV4-3	NA	CASSQDVGTYSSYEQYF	TGCGCCAGCAGCCAAGACGTGGGGACTTATAGCTCCTACGAGCAGTACTTC
TRBJ2-7	few	TRBV5-1	NA	CARPEVSYEQYF	TGCGCCAGGCCGGAAGTCAGCTACGAGCAGTACTTC
TRBJ2-7	once	TRBV29-1	TRBD1	CSVTRAGGVKSTYEQYF	TGCAGCGTTACCCGCGCAGGGGGCGTAAAAAGTACCTACGAGCAGTACTTC
TRBJ2-3	NA	TRBV30	NA	CAWSVPSGVTQYF	TGTGCCTGGAGTGTACCGTCGGGGGTTACGCAGTATTTT
TRBJ2-6	NA	TRBV29-1	TRBD1	CSVLQGAWANVLTF	TGCAGCGTATTACAGGGGGCCTGGGCCAACGTCCTGACTTTC
TRBJ2-2	NA	TRBV30	NA	CAYTGTSLGGELFF	TGTGCCTACACCGGGACGTCGTTGGGCGGGGAGCTGTTTTTT
TRBJ1-1	NA	TRBV7-8	TRBD1	CASSLRQGDNTEAFF	TGTGCCAGCAGCCTTAGACAGGGCGATAACACTGAAGCTTTCTTT
TRBJ2-5	NA	TRBV20-1	NA	CSARDLETQYF	TGCAGTGCTAGAGATTTAGAGACCCAGTACTTC
TRBJ1-2	NA	TRBV11-2	TRBD1	CASSSTDRGGYGYTF	TGTGCCAGCAGCTCTACCGACAGGGGAGGCTATGGCTACACCTTC
TRBJ2-2	NA	TRBV5-1	TRBD2	CASSLDQAGTGELFF	TGCGCCAGCAGCTTGGATCAAGCGGGAACCGGGGAGCTGTTTTTT
TRBJ2-7	NA	TRBV9	TRBD1	CASSAGQASSYEQYF	TGTGCCAGCAGCGCGGGACAGGCGTCCTCCTACGAGCAGTACTTC
TRBJ2-3	NA	TRBV30	NA	CAWSSGTVHTDTQYF	TGTGCCTGGAGTTCCGGGACGGTACACACAGATACGCAGTATTTT
TRBJ2-3	NA	TRBV27	TRBD2	CASSLVLAGTDTQYF	TGTGCCAGCAGCCTCGTACTAGCGGGTACAGATACGCAGTATTTT
TRBJ1-5	few	TRBV2	NA	CASSFDGDQPQHF	TGTGCCAGCAGTTTCGACGGGGATCAGCCCCAGCATTTT
TRBJ2-1	NA	TRBV6-4	TRBD2	CASSEGLAFNEQFF	TGTGCCAGCAGTGAGGGACTAGCGTTCAATGAGCAGTTCTTC
TRBJ1-2	NA	TRBV28	NA	CASSPLGNYGYTF	TGTGCCAGCAGCCCGTTGGGTAACTATGGCTACACCTTC
TRBJ2-2	once	TRBV19	NA	CASSIPAVYDTNTGELFF	TGTGCCAGTAGTATCCCGGCAGTCTACGACACGAACACCGGGGAGCTGTTTTTT
TRBJ2-5	NA	TRBV2	NA	CASSVETQYF	TGTGCCAGCAGTGTTGAGACCCAGTACTTC
TRBJ1-4	NA	TRBV6-5	TRBD1	CASSYYGQGKEKLFF	TGTGCCAGCAGTTACTATGGACAGGGAAAGGAAAAACTGTTTTTT
TRBJ2-5	NA	TRBV7-2	NA	CASSSRQTEETQYF	TGTGCCAGCAGCTCGAGACAGACTGAAGAGACCCAGTACTTC
TRBJ2-7	NA	TRBV14	NA	CASSQEAFSSYEQYF	TGTGCCAGCAGCCAAGAAGCGTTCTCCTCCTACGAGCAGTACTTC
TRBJ1-5	NA	TRBV6-5	TRBD1	CASSEDRVGYQPQHF	TGTGCCAGCAGCGAGGACAGGGTGGGTTATCAGCCCCAGCATTTT
TRBJ1-4	once	TRBV19	NA	CASTMTGENEKLFF	TGTGCCAGTACCATGACAGGCGAGAATGAAAAACTGTTTTTT
TRBJ2-7	NA	TRBV6-1	NA	CASRASAGSSYEQYF	TGTGCCAGCAGGGCCTCAGCGGGTAGCTCCTACGAGCAGTACTTC
TRBJ2-3	NA	TRBV4-2	TRBD2	CASSPRLAGGDTQYF	TGTGCCAGCAGCCCTAGACTAGCGGGAGGAGATACGCAGTATTTT
TRBJ2-7	few	TRBV6-5	TRBD1	CASSSPGQGRYEQYF	TGTGCCAGCAGTTCACCGGGACAGGGGCGCTACGAGCAGTACTTC
TRBJ2-1	NA	TRBV29-1	TRBD2	CSVGAGGPLDEQFF	TGCAGCGTGGGAGCGGGAGGGCCTCTGGATGAGCAGTTCTTC
TRBJ2-7	few	TRBV6-1	TRBD1	CASLFGGTEGYEQYF	TGTGCCAGCTTATTTGGTGGGACAGAGGGCTACGAGCAGTACTTC
TRBJ2-4	NA	TRBV19	NA	CASSPQGNIQYF	TGTGCCAGTAGCCCCCAGGGAAACATTCAGTACTTC
TRBJ2-5	NA	TRBV7-9	TRBD1	CASSLPRTGLGTQYF	TGTGCCAGCAGCTTACCCCGGACAGGTCTGGGGACCCAGTACTTC
TRBJ2-3	NA	TRBV18	NA	CASQDSSDTQYF	TGTGCCAGTCAGGACTCCTCTGATACGCAGTATTTT
TRBJ2-5	NA	TRBV11-2	NA	CASSGDRTETQYF	TGTGCCAGCAGCGGCGACAGGACAGAGACCCAGTACTTC
TRBJ1-5	NA	TRBV5-1	NA	CASRRQVTVRKNQPQHF	TGCGCCAGCAGACGACAGGTAACCGTCCGGAAAAATCAGCCCCAGCATTTT
TRBJ2-3	NA	TRBV5-1	TRBD2	CASRYGVSGSTPHTRDTQYF	TGCGCCAGCAGGTACGGCGTTAGCGGGAGTACCCCACACACACGAGATACGCAGTATTTT
TRBJ2-5	NA	TRBV19	NA	CASGIAHQETQYF	TGTGCCAGTGGGATAGCTCATCAAGAGACCCAGTACTTC
TRBJ2-5	NA	TRBV9	NA	CASSPGTAKETQYF	TGTGCCAGCAGCCCCGGGACCGCGAAAGAGACCCAGTACTTC
TRBJ2-7	NA	TRBV11-2	TRBD1	CASSSGQGSYEQYF	TGTGCCAGCAGCTCCGGACAGGGCTCCTACGAGCAGTACTTC